The sequence of this T cell receptor (beta chain) was determined in a study of OX40 agonist ivuxolimab in advanced cancers. The CDR3 has 17 amino acids. The germline CDR1 and CDR2 sequences are SGHTS and YDEGEE. V shed 3 bases, J shed 0 bases, and the junction held 9 bases outside the gene matches. The study, taken as a whole, reports: Relative to CD4+ cells, CD8+ T cells on average had more expanded clones. Low clonal expansion, among the lowest seen, marked partial responders at 0.1-3.0 mg/kg. Clonal expansion by week 6 occurred in CD4+ and CD8+ blood T cells (at 0.1 to 3.0 mg/kg). The authors also found low normalized T-cell clonal expansion in some nonresponders.

To note about this clone: The antigen is not known.

Sequencing used immunoSEQ multiplex PCR; TCRdb keeps in-frame clones, though not all of them. The sample contains 45,000 to 65,000 clones, about four fifths of which appear only once. The specimen was CD4+ or CD8+ T cells sorted from blood, collected in a trial of the OX40 agonist ivuxolimab. The chain is built from TRBV5-8 and TRBJ2-3; 8 nucleotides match TRBD1. The receptor comes from an adult with an advanced solid tumor such as melanoma, head and neck, liver or kidney cancer. CDR3 sequence (DNA): TGTGCCAGCAGCTCCTCCAGGGGGCGAGGAAGCACAGATACGCAGTATTTT. Its protein product is CASSSSRGRGSTDTQYF.